What follows is one T cell receptor beta chain and its context. Its recognized antigen is unknown. One base away there is no much larger clone; base qualities are not given. The library was built by means of the immunoSEQ multiplex PCR assay. For the multiplex PCR, a mixture combining 60 forward primers for TCR Vbeta segments and 13 reverse primers for TCR Jbeta segments was used. Amplification of the CDR3 region of rearranged TCR beta genes was performed with a multiplex PCR assay on genomic DNA. Amplified TCR beta libraries were sequenced as 87-base-pair reads on the Illumina HiSeq System. The study's own analysis went as follows. A later analysis tallied around 82 million unique TCR beta chains across the approximately 670 repertoires, and some 12 million of those chains were shared by two or more donors. A nearest-neighbor algorithm error-corrected the raw reads and collapsed the reads into unique sequences, merging closely related sequences to remove PCR and sequencing errors. To assign V, D and J gene segments, CDR3 sequences were aligned to IMGT reference sequences. For a sequence to be retained, at least a six-nucleotide match to both a V gene segment and a J gene segment was required. A rearrangement was called productive if the CDR3 had no stop codons and remained in frame with V and J, and every other rearrangement was called non-productive. Following IMGT convention, CDR3 was defined as the stretch from the second conserved V-encoded cysteine up to the conserved J-encoded phenylalanine. The earlier analysis of fewer than 750 of the donors excluded sequences that lacked an unambiguous match to a single V gene segment. An earlier analysis of fewer than 650 of the donors classified V segments as functional when productive rearrangements were above 56.7% and as segregating when the standard deviation between donors was above 5%. A statistical classification framework was developed to diagnose cytomegalovirus status using the catalog of TCR beta chain sequences. In a later analysis, V and J genes were assigned by comparing TCR nucleotide sequences against IMGT/GENE-DB human TR gene sequences. In a later analysis, CDR3 sequences and most-parsimonious VDJ recombination scenarios were assigned using the TCRdist pipeline. In a later analysis, each TCR beta chain was defined by its CDR3 amino acid sequence together with its V-gene family, and reads without a unique V-gene family were excluded. To address suspected cross-contamination and a sequencing artifact, a later analysis removed around 590 highly shared, low-generation-probability nucleotide sequences. A later analysis calculated a clonal expansion index for each public chain from normalized within-repertoire ranks of inferred template counts. Generation probabilities in a later analysis came from a VDJ recombination model fitted to out-of-frame rearrangements, and those results were checked against IGoR. In a later analysis, hypergeometric tests were used to score TCR-TCR, TCR-HLA and TCR-CMV co-occurrence, with a repertoire-size bias correction applied to TCR pairs. False discovery rates were estimated in a later analysis by permuting HLA or CMV assignments 20 times. In a later analysis, co-occurring TCRs were grouped using DBSCAN, with TCRdist sequence similarity added in when clustering inside HLA-allele-positive subsets. Co-occurrence clustering excluded repertoires with fewer than 30,000 or more than 120,000 public chains, plus five with anomalous nucleotide sharing. Entries here come from immuneACCESS through TCRdb and include only in-frame sequences with V and J called. Some clones fail to appear in such tables; in the studies checked, an unresolved V gene covers under half of the shortfall, and the cause of the remainder is unknown. The D gene and trimming were derived from the DNA, and the V and J assignments and clone size from that table. Recorded for this sample are 100,000 to 150,000 clones; about 80% of them occurred a single time. The top ten constitute around 2.5% of the sample.

The sample comes from a study of cytomegalovirus exposure and HLA in healthy donors (dated by TCRdb to about 2017). Describing the broader study: An earlier analysis of some 550 of the donors reported 250 to 350 Gb of sequence data and some 120 million unique TCR beta sequences from about 179 million T cells. Approximately 310 gigabases of sequencing data and tens of millions of unique TCR sequences were included in an early release covering over 600 HLA-typed donors. Among the roughly 430 genotyped donors, approximately 81% belonged to the genetic ancestry cluster associated with self-reported Caucasian donors. The study aimed to test whether signatures of past pathogen exposure could be identified by cataloging public T cell receptors. Using immunosequencing, the study profiled T cell repertoires from fewer than 850 subjects and related those repertoires to cytomegalovirus serostatus. Along with the approximately 620-subject first cohort, a separate validation cohort of over a hundred different subjects was used. To predict cytomegalovirus infection status, the study brought together high-throughput TCR immunosequencing, statistical association of individual TCRs with disease status, and machine learning. A later analysis re-examined previously published TCR beta repertoires from 600 to 700 donors and added high-resolution HLA genotyping to investigate patterns of TCR occurrence. Rather than using new phenotypic data, the later analysis identified candidate immune exposures from TCR beta sequences and from how often those sequences occurred across donors. An earlier analysis of several hundred of the donors applied high-throughput TCR beta sequencing to assess whether each TCR beta V gene segment acted as functional or pseudogenic. Donor age, sex, ethnicity and CMV serostatus were collected together with the repertoire data. In a later genetic analysis, genome-wide SNP genotypes for about 55% of the 666 donors were used, and that subset was treated as a discovery cohort. Every discovery cohort repertoire had been produced on one sequencing platform. Both class I and class II loci were covered by HLA typing, at four-digit resolution. Typing coverage varied by locus: 629-630 donors for A, B, C, DRB1 and DQB1; some 520 for DQA1; around 570 for DPA1; 400 to 480 for DPB1. Because of strong linkage in the cohort, a handful of DR-DQ haplotypes were treated as single units for association and clustering. Among a few hundred genotyped donors of the cohort, an average of 235,054 unique TCR beta nucleotide sequences were sequenced per donor, roughly 20% of them non-productive.

The cohort consisted of 600 or so healthy bone marrow donors. All cohort members were sampled while nominally healthy, although unrecorded immune exposures were likely present. The donor tested CMV seronegative, placing the donor among the approximately 360 seronegative members of the cohort. Every donor gave a peripheral blood sample, and the peripheral blood mononuclear cells from that sample were used for TCR beta sequencing. The Qiagen DNeasy Blood Extraction Kit was used to extract genomic DNA from the blood cell samples. The research as a whole found: Compared with equally common non-associated chains, HLA-associated TCR beta chains in a later analysis were more clonally expanded and had lower generation probabilities. A later analysis found that most CMV-associated TCR beta chains appeared HLA-restricted, with HLA associations seemingly driven largely by CMV exposure. A few of the identified cytomegalovirus-associated TCR beta chains were confirmed in vitro to be specific for cytomegalovirus antigens. Because the 87-base-pair reads could not distinguish some IMGT-functional V segments, including TRBV6-2 and TRBV6-3, those segments were excluded. In a later genetic analysis, a missense DCLRE1C variant was associated with V-gene and J-gene trimming of TCR beta chains, and the association was replicated in an independent cohort. While some public TCRs were present in many individuals, most TCR sequences turned up only very rarely across donors. Because some donors lacked HLA typing at each locus, the association tests relied only on the typed subset. The cohort was sequenced for TCR beta chains only, and without alpha or paired-chain data the features that could be detected were limited. In an earlier analysis of approximately 590 of the donors, most TCR beta V segments were observed in productive rearrangements about 87% or about 30% of the time, broadly matching IMGT annotations. A further reported finding was that TCR beta sequences accurately predicted the HLA-A and HLA-B alleles for most subjects in the first cohort. In the study, roughly 160 TCR beta chains were listed as associated with cytomegalovirus. About 15 rarely observed V segments, including chromosome 9 orphons, were excluded from the earlier analysis of about 610 of the donors because counts were too low. The authors suggested that the approach could potentially be generalized to other disease states and immunological phenotypes. In a later analysis, around 15,000 TCR beta sequences were associated with specific HLA alleles at a false discovery rate of 0.05. CMV serostatus was the only immune exposure information available for the cohort. Sequencing depth was assumed to be roughly uniform across donors in the presence/absence analyses, though that assumption may not hold. The classifier was reported to diagnose cytomegalovirus status with high specificity and sensitivity in both the original and validation cohorts. A cluster of highly shared sequence variants was judged likely to represent a technical artifact of the sequencing pipeline. Strong co-occurrence of HLA alleles, especially DR and DQ, made assigning TCR associations to individual alleles difficult. Correlated functional status among segregating V segments might reflect linkage disequilibrium, but an unknown experimental factor could not be ruled out. In a later analysis, the rate of TCR association differed among HLA loci, with DRB1 alleles having the most associated TCRs and HLA-C alleles having the fewest. In a later genetic analysis, fewer N-insertions in productive TCRs were reported among donors in an Asian-associated ancestry cluster than the roughly 700-donor mean. According to a later analysis, parvovirus B19, influenza, CMV and Epstein-Barr virus appeared linked to several top co-occurrence clusters.

Sequences MNHEY (CDR1) and SVGAGI (CDR2) are obtained from the germline V gene. The CDR3 has 15 amino acids, counting the end cysteine and phenylalanine. The retained sequence is limited to the CDR3, 45 bases, with the frame set at the first base. From V the trimming removes 5 bases and from J it removes 0 bases, while the gene matches leave 3 bases of the junction unaccounted for. The receptor was derived from a boy aged 2 to 9 in good health and CMV-seronegative. Sequencing input: PBMCs. The V and J genes are TRBV6-5 and TRBJ2-2, and TRBD1 matches 7 of the central bases. The CDR3 reads CASSVQGSNTGELFF. The nucleotide sequence is given as TGTGCCAGCAGTGTACAGGGGTCGAACACCGGGGAGCTGTTTTTT.